Each of the 29 T cell receptor beta chains below was sequenced from the same sample in a study of response to subunit inactivated influenza vaccine (dated by TCRdb to between 2017 and 2018). Receptors were amplified or captured by RT-PCR. TCRdb shows the sequencer as Illumina HiSeq 2500. TCRdb applied fastp at Q25 and MiXCR to the public reads, then kept only in-frame beta chains. CDR3 protein sequences are deduplicated, and each keeps its most common genes and DNA. Within this sample are roughly 570,000 distinct CDR3 sequences, with 10% to 15% of them counted one time only. Around 14% of the sample is held by the ten biggest clonotypes. Reading the label with the study, this specimen's time point is: more than 40 days after influenza vaccine administration. The source was PBMCs from blood, collected 45 days after vaccination. Every receptor here comes from a man in his fifties who received an inactivated influenza vaccine. Donor details come from another sample of the same person, matched by shared clones.

The chain couples TRBV5-6 to TRBJ2-1, with 7 bases that match TRBD1. Losses at the gene ends were 0 bases for V and 9 bases for J; bases not matched to a gene: 9. The CDR3 runs to 15 residues. Germline lookup yields CDR1 SGHDT and CDR2 YYEEEE. This chain's CDR3 is CASSLGQGKVIEQFF. For the CDR3, the DNA is TGTGCCAGCAGCTTGGGACAGGGAAAAGTAATTGAGCAGTTCTTC.

The chain links TRBV11-2 to TRBJ2-1, with TRBD2 matching over 15 bases. CDR1 SGHAT and CDR2 FQNNGV come from the germline V gene. With 6 bases clipped from V and 0 bases from J, the junction kept 6 bases outside the gene matches. The CDR3 is made up of 18 amino acids. The CDR3 region has the DNA TGTGCCAGCAGAGCCGGGACTAGCGGGGGGTTCTCCTACAATGAGCAGTTCTTC. As protein: CASRAGTSGGFSYNEQFF.

This clonotype was seen repeatedly, ten times or more. V and J are TRBV7-9 and TRBJ2-1; D not resolved. CDR1 and CDR2 (germline): SEHNR, FQNEAQ (reference sequence). Trimming took 3 bases from V and 8 from J, leaving 5 bases between them. This CDR3 comprises 11 residues. The CDR3 nucleotides are TGTGCCAGCAGCTTGATAGATGAGCAGTTCTTC. Translated: CASSLIDEQFF.

The sample holds a few counts of this clonotype. V is TRBV7-9 and J is TRBJ2-7; maybe TRBD2 (5 bases). The ends were cut back, 5 bases at V and 1 base at J, with 15 bases in the middle. Germline V lookup: CDR1 SEHNR, CDR2 FQNEAQ (reference sequence). CDR3 length: 15 residues. CDR3 DNA sequence: TGTGCCAGCAGCCCGGATGAGGGAATTTCCTACGAGCAGTACTTC. It translates to CASSPDEGISYEQYF.

This clonotype was found many times. The J gene is TRBJ2-3, the V gene TRBV6-1, with TRBD2 matching over 10 bases. The V segment lost 7 bases and the J segment 2 bases; nucleotides outside the gene matches: 6. Germline V CDR1 and CDR2: MNHNS, SASEGT. This CDR3 is 15 amino acids long. DNA of the CDR3: TGTGCCAGCAAGAGACTAGCGGGCTACACAGATACGCAGTATTTT. As protein: CASKRLAGYTDTQYF.

Many counts were recorded for this clonotype. This rearrangement joins TRBV12-3 or TRBV12-4 to TRBJ1-2; 10 nucleotides match TRBD1. V was pared by 5 bases and J by 3 bases, with 12 bases of the junction left unmatched. CDR3 length equals 17 residues. The CDR3 here is CASSMNAGQGIHYGYTF. The CDR3 region has the DNA TGTGCCAGCAGTATGAATGCGGGACAGGGGATCCACTATGGCTACACCTTC.

The chain employs TRBV5-1 and TRBJ2-2; 7 positions match TRBD1. Germline V gene sequence: CDR1 SGHRS, CDR2 YFSETQ. This CDR3 has 16 amino acids. Trimming cost V 1 base and J 4 bases; bases outside gene matches: 7. CDR3 residues: CASSLTTGAATGELFF. CDR3 bases: TGCGCCAGCAGCTTGACCACAGGGGCCGCCACCGGGGAGCTGTTTTTT. Supplemented by reference TRBV5-1 and TRBJ2-2, the full variable domain reads KAGVTQTPRYLIKTRGQQVTLSCSPISGHRSVSWYQQTPGQGLQFLFEYFSETQRNKGNFPGRFSGRQFSNSRSEMNVSTLELGDSALYLCASSLTTGAATGELFFGEGSRLTVL.

The V gene is TRBV6-5, the J gene TRBJ1-2; D perhaps matches TRBD1 (5 bases). The germline V and J ends were trimmed by 2 bases and 3 bases, with 13 bases remaining between them. Germline V gene lookup returns CDR1 MNHEY and CDR2 SVGAGI. The CDR3 totals 15 residues. CDR3 loop: CASSYLGEGHYGYTF. The CDR3 DNA reads TGTGCCAGCAGTTACCTGGGGGAGGGGCACTATGGCTACACCTTC.

This clonotype came up many times. V and J are TRBV12-3 or TRBV12-4 and TRBJ1-5; maybe TRBD1 (5 bases). This CDR3 has 15 amino acids. Trimming removed 0 bases from V and 7 bases from J, with 13 bases in between. The CDR3 here is CASSLAGRGDQPQHF. Written as DNA, the CDR3 is TGTGCCAGCAGTTTAGCCGGGAGAGGGGACCAGCCCCAGCATTTT.

The V and J genes are TRBV20-1 and TRBJ2-3, with D unclear. Germline assignment: CDR1 DFQATT and CDR2 SNEGSKA (reference sequence). This CDR3 contains 11 residues. The V gene lost 6 bases and the J gene lost 4 bases, with 8 bases spanning the gap. Here the CDR3 reads CSAAHADTQYF. In DNA, the CDR3 is TGCAGTGCCGCGCACGCAGATACGCAGTATTTT.

This clonotype was seen a handful of times. V gene TRBV20-1 combines with J gene TRBJ2-1; tentatively, D is TRBD2 (6 bases). Germline V gene sequence: CDR1 DFQATT, CDR2 SNEGSKA (reference sequence). This CDR3 region has 14 residues. Deletions cut 6 bases from V and 3 bases from J, with 15 bases between. The CDR3 DNA sequence: TGCAGTGCCGTCCCGGGACTCGGCTACAATGAGCAGTTCTTC. Translated, it gives CSAVPGLGYNEQFF.

This clonotype was seen a few times. The chain carries TRBV7-8 and TRBJ2-5; D possibly matches TRBD1 or TRBD2 (6 bases each). Germline V gives CDR1 SGHVS, CDR2 FQNEAQ. The CDR3 spans 15 residues. V lost 6 bases and J lost 5, with 19 bases in between. The CDR3 DNA reads as TGTGCCAGCAGAGACCTCACAGGGAGGAGGGAGACCCAGTACTTC. Encoded protein: CASRDLTGRRETQYF.

This clonotype was observed a few times. V usage is TRBV9 and J usage is TRBJ2-2, with D hard to call. Germline V gene lookup returns CDR1 SGDLS and CDR2 YYNGEE. The V gene lost 0 bases and the J gene lost 8 bases, with 14 bases spanning the gap. The CDR3 extends over 15 amino acids. CDR3 amino acids: CASSVDSTRAGELFF. CDR3 sequence (DNA): TGTGCCAGCAGCGTAGACTCAACCCGGGCAGGGGAGCTGTTTTTT.

This clonotype was found a few times. The CDR3 coding sequence is TGTGCCAGCAGCTTAGACTTTCGCACCAGGGGAAGAGGCGAGCAGTACTTC. Translating it yields CASSLDFRTRGRGEQYF. The chain combines TRBV7-6 with TRBJ2-7, with D perhaps matching TRBD1 (6 bases). The CDR3 length is 17 residues. CDR1 is SGHVS, CDR2 FNYEAQ, per germline. V was cut by 1 base and J by 6 bases, with 22 bases left in between.

In this sample, this clonotype turned up many times. The chain links TRBV12-3 or TRBV12-4 to TRBJ2-5; a possible D gene is TRBD1 (6 bases). The V and J ends lost 4 bases and 5 bases respectively, with 14 bases between them. CDR3 length: 14 residues. CDR3: CASSYGTPGETQYF. The DNA for the CDR3 is TGTGCCAGCAGTTACGGGACACCAGGGGAGACCCAGTACTTC.

The chain couples TRBV11-2 to TRBJ2-1, with D possibly being TRBD2 (6 bases). From germline, CDR1 is SGHAT and CDR2 FQNNGV. V was shortened by 5 bases and J by 0 bases, with 23 bases between the two germline ends. This CDR3 comprises 19 residues. In nucleotides, the CDR3 is TGTGCCAGCAGCCCCTTCGGTAGCATGGCGGGGAGCTCCTACAATGAGCAGTTCTTC. Its translation: CASSPFGSMAGSSYNEQFF.

This chain uses TRBV18 with TRBJ2-5; D gene uncertain. The CDR3 has 15 amino acids. Germline V gene sequence: CDR1 KGHSH, CDR2 LQKENI. Between the trimmed V and J ends, which lost 3 bases and 0 bases, there was a span of 11 bases. For the CDR3, the DNA is TGTGCCAGCTCACCCTCACTCCCGGACCAAGAGACCCAGTACTTC. Amino acid sequence: CASSPSLPDQETQYF.

This clonotype came up many times. DNA for the CDR3: TGTGCCAGCAGTCCCGCGCACACTGAAGCTTTCTTT. It codes for CASSPAHTEAFF. V gene TRBV12-3 or TRBV12-4 combines with J gene TRBJ1-1; D call uncertain. The V end lost 5 bases, the J end lost 3 bases, and 7 bases lay between the germline ends. The CDR3 is 12 amino acids.

This clonotype was picked up many times. The rearrangement uses TRBV12-3 or TRBV12-4 and TRBJ2-5; TRBD1 matches at 9 bases. V lost 3 bases, J lost 5 bases, and 4 bases stayed unmatched. CDR3 length: 14 residues. The CDR3 sequence: CASSLGQGYETQYF. The CDR3 DNA reads TGTGCCAGCAGTTTGGGACAGGGATATGAGACCCAGTACTTC.

This clonotype was detected many times. V and J are TRBV6-6 and TRBJ2-3, with TRBD1 as a possible D gene (5 bases). Between the trimmed V and J ends, which lost 3 bases and 4 bases, there was a span of 11 bases. Germline-derived CDR1 and CDR2 are MNHNY and SVGAGI (reference sequence). The CDR3 is made up of 14 amino acids. In DNA form, the CDR3 reads TGTGCCAGCAGTTATGCAGGGTCGGCAGATACGCAGTATTTT. Protein: CASSYAGSADTQYF.

The chain combines TRBV19 with TRBJ2-1, with D hard to call. This CDR3 is 15 amino acids long. Trimming pared 4 bases from V and 3 bases from J, leaving 13 bases between. Germline lookup yields CDR1 LNHDA and CDR2 SQIVND (reference sequence). The CDR3 region is CASSRPGPGYNEQFF. CDR3 DNA sequence: TGTGCCAGTAGTAGACCGGGCCCAGGCTACAATGAGCAGTTCTTC.

This clonotype was seen a handful of times. The chain is built from TRBV11-2 and TRBJ1-4; TRBD1 matches 10 bases. The germline V gene has CDR1 SGHAT and CDR2 FQNNGV. V lost 4 bases and J lost 0; bases outside the gene matches: 2. This CDR3 contains 16 residues. The CDR3 DNA reads TGTGCCAGCAGCTGGACAGGGGGTGCAACTAATGAAAAACTGTTTTTT. Protein product: CASSWTGGATNEKLFF.

J is TRBJ2-7 and V is TRBV10-3; D tentatively reads TRBD1 or TRBD2 (5 bases each). Germline CDR1 is ENHRY and CDR2 is SYGVKD. This CDR3 region has 16 residues. Trimming pared 0 bases from V and 3 bases from J, leaving 15 bases between. Here the CDR3 DNA reads TGTGCCATCAGTGAGTCAGGGGACGGATTATACTACGAGCAGTACTTC. Translation gives CAISESGDGLYYEQYF.

The CDR3 loop reads CASSLLRQARDNQPQHF. As DNA, the CDR3 is TGTGCCAGCAGTTTATTGCGCCAGGCAAGGGACAATCAGCCCCAGCATTTT. The V gene is TRBV12-3 or TRBV12-4, the J gene TRBJ1-5, with D unresolved. This CDR3 has 17 amino acids. The ends were cut back, 2 bases at V and 3 bases at J, with 17 bases in the middle.

This clonotype has a count of ten or more. The chain uses TRBV4-2 and TRBJ2-7, with TRBD1 matching 8 bases. Germline lookup yields CDR1 LGHNA and CDR2 YNFKEQ. V was clipped by 1 base and J by 2 bases; unmatched bases: 1. CDR3 length: 14 residues. The CDR3 nucleotides read TGTGCCAGCAGCCAAGCAGGGGGCACCTACGAGCAGTACTTC. This codes for CASSQAGGTYEQYF.

Ten or more counts support this clonotype. This rearrangement joins TRBV14 to TRBJ2-7; D may be TRBD2 (6 bases). Looked up from germline, CDR1 is SGHDN and CDR2 is FVKESK. The CDR3 is 14 residues long. Trimming removed 4 bases at V and 2 bases at J, with 12 bases between. The DNA for the CDR3 is TGTGCCAGCAGCCGGAGGGTTTTCCCCTACGAGCAGTACTTC. Protein product: CASSRRVFPYEQYF.

This clonotype has only a few counts. The CDR3 DNA reads as TGTGCCTGGAGTTTCCCGGGGACAGGGACAAACTATGGCTACACCTTC. Translated, it gives CAWSFPGTGTNYGYTF. The rearrangement uses TRBV30 and TRBJ1-2, with TRBD1 identical over 9 bases. This CDR3 has 16 residues. Germline values: CDR1 GTSNPN, CDR2 SVGIG (reference sequence). After removal of 2 bases from V and 2 bases from J, the junction contained 9 bases not matched to a gene.

The CDR3 loop is CASSYSSGKRYEQYF. CDR3 bases: TGTGCCAGCAGTTACTCGTCCGGTAAGAGATACGAGCAGTACTTC. This chain links TRBV6-2 or TRBV6-3 with TRBJ2-7, with no clear D. This CDR3 spans 15 amino acids. The germline V gene has CDR1 MNHEY and CDR2 SVGEGT. Trimming shortened V by 0 bases and J by 4 bases, and 13 bases separated the two germline ends.

The rearrangement links TRBV10-3 to TRBJ2-7; D is unresolved. Trimming shortened V by 10 bases and J by 5 bases, and 15 bases separated the two germline ends. The CDR3 covers 12 residues. CDR1 ENHRY and CDR2 SYGVKD come from the germline V gene. CDR3 bases: TGTGCCACTAAACCGGAGTCCCACGAGCAGTACTTC. This codes for CATKPESHEQYF.